This note documents a single T cell receptor beta chain sequence. The antigen remains undetermined. The source of the sample is a study of blood T cells in healthy people across ages. The study's findings and limits: PBMCs that were unsorted prevented a conclusive naive versus antigen-experienced comparison. Among T cells, TCR beta diversity per million cells dropped roughly linearly as age rose. Possibly confounding the expanded clonotype changes was the fact that donor CMV status was unknown.

PCR was performed a second time for roughly 7 to 12 cycles using a sample-barcoded 5' primer and a J-beta primer mix. TCRdb re-analysed the 5' RACE reads in MiXCR, keeping a single row per CDR3 protein. This sample has around 1,900,000 distinct CDR3 sequences, with more than 35% found just once. In each sample, at least 6.5 million PBMCs were isolated. This TCR was recovered from a human donor in good health. Source material: blood.

CDR3 in amino acids: CASSSQPYLVGSEQYF. The CDR3 DNA reads TGTGCCAGCAGCTCCCAACCCTATCTAGTCGGTAGCGAGCAGTACTTC. The rearrangement uses TRBV7-2 and TRBJ2-7; D gene uncertain. The ends were cut back, 4 bases at V and 6 bases at J, with 22 bases in the middle. This CDR3 has 16 amino acids. Germline V gene data show CDR1 as SGHTA and CDR2 as FQGNSA.